Reported below is one T cell receptor beta chain. This specimen comes from a study of blood T cell repertoires in COVID-19. This CDR3 has 14 amino acids. Trimming shortened V by 3 bases and J by 2 bases, and 10 bases separated the two germline ends. Germline V CDR1 and CDR2: SEHNR, FQNEAQ (reference sequence). Libraries were prepared by immunoSEQ multiplex PCR; TCRdb keeps only in-frame clonotypes and omits some of them. The sample carries about 130,000 clones, roughly 86% recorded once. Seattle patient enrollment occurred during active infection, with longitudinal follow-up thereafter. This sequence was found in a woman in her seventies with COVID-19, enrolled during active disease. The sample was peripheral blood. This chain uses TRBV7-9 with TRBJ1-1; a possible D gene is TRBD1 (5 bases). For the CDR3, the DNA is TGTGCCAGCAGCTTGGGGGGGGGTAACACTGAAGCTTTCTTT. Translated: CASSLGGGNTEAFF.